This T cell receptor beta chain was obtained from a study of early stage breast cancer tumors (dated by TCRdb to 2016 to 2017). Looking at the study overall: Of the roughly 15 invasive breast tumors, about a dozen were found to be estrogen receptor-positive, progesterone receptor-positive and HER2-negative. Most of the 12 ER+/PR+/HER2- tumors were invasive ductal carcinomas, while the other four were invasive lobular carcinomas. On average, each sample had roughly 10-fold read coverage. Across all samples, approximately 2,500,000 templates representing 1.2 million or so unique clonotypes were detected. Paper-wide results and their limitations: Sequencing bulk genomic DNA from unsorted cells could not capture chain pairing or functional markers like CD4, CD8 and FOXP3. Repertoires from blood and normal breast were more alike than repertoires from blood and tumor, and in about 90% of the 16 patients, comparing each tissue with blood separated tumor from normal. Enriched TCRB sequences shared across patients were mostly commonly generated sequences, unlikely to play an important role in the tumor microenvironment. Tumors showed approximately 2.5-fold higher T cell density and higher clonality than adjacent normal breast tissue. Analysis by tumor subtype was prevented by the small cohort size.

The study profiled bulk TCR beta-chain repertoires in matched peripheral blood, tumor and adjacent normal breast tissue taken from about 15 patients with early-stage breast cancer. Before surgery, whole blood (roughly 4.5-10 mL) was collected into EDTA tubes and processed within 2 hours. Ficoll-Paque centrifugation in SepMate-50 tubes was used to isolate peripheral blood mononuclear cells. For storage in liquid nitrogen, PBMCs were cryopreserved as aliquots of roughly 2 to 4.5 million cells in around 90% FBS with approximately 10% DMSO. Genomic DNA was extracted with the Qiagen AllPrep DNA/RNA Mini kit. CDR1 and CDR2 were assigned from the germline V gene as SNHLY and FYNNEI. The CDR3, from cysteine to phenylalanine, totals 14 residues. Only the CDR3 DNA is retained, 42 bases long and in frame from the first base. Trimming accounts for 6 bases at V and 2 bases at J, while the number of junction bases matched to no gene is 3.

As for this clone: The antigen it recognizes is unknown. No clone much larger than this one lies a single base away; base qualities are absent.

Each sample was amplified in two independent genomic DNA replicates, using 0.5 to 0.65 ug for blood and 1.5 ug for tumor or normal breast. TCRB sequencing of genomic DNA was carried out with the ImmunoSeq Intro kit according to the manufacturer's instructions. For absolute quantification, the roughly 30-cycle multiplex PCR included proprietary primers along with spike-in control sequences. Single-end 150-bp reads were used to sequence an 87-bp fragment spanning the CDR3 and the flanking V and J genes. Seven samples, with two replicates for each sample, were multiplexed per lane of an Illumina MiSeq using version 3.0 chemistry. Per the original workflow: Raw data were processed with the vendor's proprietary pipeline, and both replicates were merged into a single result per sample. Clonotypes were defined as productive rearrangements sharing the V-gene family, CDR3 amino acid sequence and J-gene segment. Clonality was calculated as 1 minus the normalized Shannon entropy (Pielou evenness) of TCRB abundances. T cell density was estimated as total templates divided by the number of input cells, with the number of input cells inferred from the DNA input amount. Total repertoire diversity and clonality were estimated with Recon using default parameters. A clonotype counted as tumor-enriched if its abundance in tumor exceeded 0.1% and was at least 32-fold higher than its abundance in normal breast. In TCRdb, the immuneACCESS table is reduced to in-frame sequences with V and J assigned. These tables do not hold every clone; where another copy was compared, an unresolved V gene accounts for under half, and the others remain unexplained. Clone size and V and J calls were adopted from that table, with D and trimming inferred from the DNA. Recorded for this sample are about 72,000 clones; 65% to 85% of them occurred a single time. The ten largest account for under 3.5% of the sample.

The V and J segments used are TRBV2 and TRBJ2-5, with TRBD2 identical over 10 junction bases. Sample: blood. This receptor was taken from a person aged 55 to 69 with breast cancer. This receptor has the CDR3 CASRKREGQETQYF. The nucleotides are TGTGCCAGCAGGAAGCGGGAGGGGCAAGAGACCCAGTACTTC.